This is a list of T cell receptor beta chains from one sample in a study of cytomegalovirus exposure and HLA in healthy donors. Profiling relied on immunoSEQ multiplex PCR, and the TCRdb table lists in-frame clones only, not all of them. The table includes 150,000 to 200,000 clones, roughly 80% detected once. Sample: PBMCs. The receptors were sampled from a man aged 50 or older in good health and CMV-seropositive. Both conserved end residues are part of each CDR3. The D gene is left open where the match is weak. The listing skips clone size in some rows; elsewhere it reads once, few, many or a size class.

clone_size d_call j_call v_call cdr3_nt cdr3_aa
few TRBD1 TRBJ2-1 TRBV2 TGTGCCAGCAGCGGAGACAGGGGGCCGTTCTTC CASSGDRGPFF
NA TRBD1 TRBJ1-4 TRBV6-5 TGTGCCAGCACTAACGGACAGGGGCGCAAACTGTTTTTT CASTNGQGRKLFF
NA NA TRBJ2-7 TRBV9 TGTGCCAGCAGCCCGACATTATTGGGCGAGCAGTACTTC CASSPTLLGEQYF
once TRBD1 TRBJ2-7 TRBV5-1 TGCGCCAGCAGCGGACAGGGGGTCCCCTACGAGCAGTACTTC CASSGQGVPYEQYF
NA NA TRBJ1-2 TRBV7-8 TGTGCCAGCAGCTTAGCGCCAGGGATAGGCTATGGCTACACCTTC CASSLAPGIGYGYTF
NA NA TRBJ2-5 TRBV28 TGTGCCAGCAGTTTAGGGGGGATTCAACAAGAGACCCAGTACTTC CASSLGGIQQETQYF
few TRBD1 TRBJ1-2 TRBV7-9 TGTGCCAGCACCTTGACAGGGGCGAACTATGGCTACACCTTC CASTLTGANYGYTF
NA NA TRBJ1-1 TRBV5-1 TGCGCCAGCGCTAAGGAGGGAGTAAACACTGAAGCTTTCTTT CASAKEGVNTEAFF
NA NA TRBJ2-1 TRBV5-6 TGTGCCAGCAGCTTGGTCGCAAACAAGAGGAATGAGCAGTTCTTC CASSLVANKRNEQFF
NA NA TRBJ2-1 TRBV30 TGTGCCTGGAGTGTCCTTCCGGGGGTGGGAATACCCAATGAGCAGTTCTTC CAWSVLPGVGIPNEQFF
NA TRBD2 TRBJ2-5 TRBV10-3 TGTGCCATCAGTGTGGGTCCTGGGGGGGGGTACCAAGAGACCCAGTACTTC CAISVGPGGGYQETQYF
NA TRBD2 TRBJ2-1 TRBV7-3 TGTGCCAGCAGCTTAGAGCCGGGACTAGCGGTATACAATGAGCAGTTCTTC CASSLEPGLAVYNEQFF
NA TRBD2 TRBJ2-1 TRBV7-2 TGTGCCAGCAGCTTAGTGGCTAGCGGGAGATGGTCCTACAATGAGCAGTTCTTC CASSLVASGRWSYNEQFF
few TRBD2 TRBJ2-1 TRBV28 TGTGCCAGCAGTCCTAACGGGAGGGCCAGTGAGCAGTTCTTC CASSPNGRASEQFF
NA NA TRBJ1-1 TRBV27 TGTGCCAGCAGTTTAACCCCAGGGCCGGGCACTGAAGCTTTCTTT CASSLTPGPGTEAFF
NA TRBD1 TRBJ1-6 TRBV6-5 TGTGCCAGCAGCCGACAGGGACCTGATTCACCCCTCCACTTT CASSRQGPDSPLHF
NA NA TRBJ2-1 TRBV5-4 TGTGCCAGCAGCTTGGGCGGGATGTCCTACAATGAGCAGTTCTTC CASSLGGMSYNEQFF
NA NA TRBJ2-1 TRBV5-1 TGCGCCAGCAGCCCCATTGAGATCTACAATGAGCAGTTCTTC CASSPIEIYNEQFF
few NA TRBJ1-1 TRBV5-1 TGCGCCAGCAGCTTGGTCCAGTTGAACACTGAAGCTTTCTTT CASSLVQLNTEAFF
NA NA TRBJ2-2 TRBV5-1 TGCGCCAGCAGCCCCCGGAGTGACCGCGGGGAGCTGTTTTTT CASSPRSDRGELFF
NA NA TRBJ2-1 TRBV2 TGTGCCAGCAGTCGAACGGGGGTTGAGCAGTTCTTC CASSRTGVEQFF
NA TRBD1 TRBJ2-5 TRBV9 TGTGCCAGCAGCGTGGGACAGGGACAAGAGACCCAGTACTTC CASSVGQGQETQYF
NA NA TRBJ2-3 TRBV28 TGTGCCAGCACCACCGGAGGGGGGGGCACAGATACGCAGTATTTT CASTTGGGGTDTQYF
NA TRBD2 TRBJ2-1 TRBV2 TGTGCCAGCTTATCTAGCGGGGGGGCGGATGAGCAGTTCTTC CASLSSGGADEQFF
NA TRBD1 TRBJ1-1 TRBV5-6 TGTGCCAGCAGCTTGCGGACAGGCACTGAAGCTTTCTTT CASSLRTGTEAFF
once NA TRBJ1-3 TRBV25-1 TGTGCCAGCAGTGAAACCACAGGCTCTGGAAACACCATATATTTT CASSETTGSGNTIYF
NA NA TRBJ1-6 TRBV9 TGTGCCAGCAGCGTAGTAGTGTTTTATAATTCACCCCTCCACTTT CASSVVVFYNSPLHF
NA TRBD1 TRBJ2-7 TRBV29-1 TGCAGCGTTTCCGGGACAGACTACTACGAGCAGTACTTC CSVSGTDYYEQYF
NA NA TRBJ2-7 TRBV15 TGTGCCACCAGCAGAGGGGGCCTCTACGAGCAGTACTTC CATSRGGLYEQYF
NA NA TRBJ2-7 TRBV28 TGTGCCAGCAGGGGGCATTCTTCGGGGGTTCCCTACGAGCAGTACTTC CASRGHSSGVPYEQYF
NA TRBD1 TRBJ1-3 TRBV30 TGTGCCTGGAGTGGAGGGACAGGAGGAAACACCATATATTTT CAWSGGTGGNTIYF
once NA TRBJ2-2 TRBV27 TGTGCCAGCAGTTTACGAATACAGGGAAACACCGGGGAGCTGTTTTTT CASSLRIQGNTGELFF
NA TRBD2 TRBJ2-1 TRBV10-3 TGTGCCATCAGTGCTTTTGGCGGGAGGGTAGTTAATGAGCAGTTCTTC CAISAFGGRVVNEQFF
NA TRBD1 TRBJ2-7 TRBV9 TGTGCCAGCAGCCCGAGGACAGGGGCCGGTGAGCAGTACTTC CASSPRTGAGEQYF
NA TRBD1 TRBJ1-1 TRBV2 TGTGCCAGCAATTACTACAGGGGGAACGCTGAAGCTTTCTTT CASNYYRGNAEAFF
once TRBD2 TRBJ2-1 TRBV2 TGTGCCAGCAGTGAGCCCCTTAACAGGGAAGGACTAGCGGGAGAGGGCCCCTACAATGAGCAGTTCTTC CASSEPLNREGLAGEGPYNEQFF
NA NA TRBJ2-7 TRBV4-2 TGTGCCAGCAGCCAAGTGGAGGTCCTTCAAGCCTACGAGCAGTACTTC CASSQVEVLQAYEQYF
NA TRBD2 TRBJ2-5 TRBV5-1 TGCGCCAGCAGCTTGTCTAGCGGGAGGGTTGAGACCCAGTACTTC CASSLSSGRVETQYF
NA TRBD2 TRBJ2-7 TRBV10-1 TGCGCCAGCAGCTCCGGGACTAGCTATATCTACGAGCAGTACTTC CASSSGTSYIYEQYF
NA NA TRBJ1-2 TRBV28 TGTGCCGTACAGGGCTATGGCTACACCTTC CAVQGYGYTF
NA NA TRBJ1-4 TRBV14 TGTGCCAGCAGCCAAGAAAGGGGTGCGGGAGAAAAACTGTTTTTT CASSQERGAGEKLFF
NA NA TRBJ1-4 TRBV29-1 TGCAGCGTTGAAGACCCCCGGGGGGGAGAAAAACTGTTTTTT CSVEDPRGGEKLFF
NA NA TRBJ2-7 TRBV6-6 TGTGCCAGCAGTTACTCATTCTACGAGCAGTACTTC CASSYSFYEQYF
NA NA TRBJ2-1 TRBV29-1 TGCAGCGTTGGTATTTCCTACAATGAGCAGTTCTTC CSVGISYNEQFF
NA NA TRBJ1-5 TRBV6-5 TGTGCCACCGTCGTCGGTTATAGCAATCAGCCCCAGCATTTT CATVVGYSNQPQHF
NA NA TRBJ1-2 TRBV19 TGTGCCAGTAGGGACTTCGGCTACACCTTC CASRDFGYTF
few TRBD2 TRBJ2-2 TRBV10-3 TGTGCCATCAGGGGAGTAGCGGGAGGTTCGGACGGGGAGCTGTTTTTT CAIRGVAGGSDGELFF
NA NA TRBJ2-3 TRBV5-1 TGCGCCAGCAGCCCCGGGACACTTAGAGATACGCAGTATTTT CASSPGTLRDTQYF
NA TRBD2 TRBJ2-3 TRBV28 TGTGCCAGCAGTTCGGGGACTAGCGGGAAATCCACAGATACGCAGTATTTT CASSSGTSGKSTDTQYF
NA NA TRBJ2-5 TRBV5-4 TGTGCCAGCAGCTTGTCAAGGGGGGAGACCCAGTACTTC CASSLSRGETQYF
few NA TRBJ2-1 TRBV27 TGTGCCAGCAGTCTCTCGACAGGACCCTACAATGAGCAGTTCTTC CASSLSTGPYNEQFF